This TCR beta chain comes out of a study of shared clonotypes between healthy human individuals. Trimming removed 5 bases at V and 6 bases at J, with 11 bases between. CDR1 and CDR2 (germline): SSHAT, FNYEAQ (reference sequence). This CDR3 region has 13 residues. This table comes from immunoSEQ multiplex PCR, and its TCRdb copy is limited to in-frame clones, with some not included. The table has roughly 2,300,000 clones, 80% to 95% seen once. This TCR was recovered from a man between 18 and 29 years old in good health. Some clones in this sample may be carry-over from other donors' samples. The sequenced sample was naive CD4+ T cells from PBMCs. Sample subset: CD45RA+ positively selected. V usage is TRBV7-7 and J usage is TRBJ2-1; D possibly matches TRBD1 or TRBD2 (6 bases each). The CDR3 DNA is TGTGCCAGCAGCCTTGGAGGGGGCAATGAGCAGTTCTTC. Translated, it gives CASSLGGGNEQFF.